The 16 T cell receptor beta chains given below trace back to one sample, sequenced in a study of blood T cell repertoires in COVID-19. The assay was immunoSEQ multiplex PCR, and TCRdb's table has in-frame clones only and misses some. The table shows more than 250,000 clones, with roughly 85% occurring only once. Specimen: peripheral blood. The receptor source for this set is a middle-aged man with active or convalescent COVID-19.

CDR3 sequence reads: CASSLPSSYNEQFF. The DNA for the CDR3 is TGTGCCAGCAGCTTACCGAGCTCCTACAATGAGCAGTTCTTC. This chain joins TRBV7-9 and TRBJ2-1, with no clear D. V was clipped by 2 bases and J by 0 bases, with 5 bases between them. The germline V gene encodes CDR1 SEHNR and CDR2 FQNEAQ (reference sequence). This CDR3 contains 14 residues.

About this clone: This sample includes further DNA sequences coding for the same CDR3. CDR3 sequence: CASSSAGTGGSGANVLTF. For the CDR3, the DNA is TGTGCCAGCAGCTCAGCCGGGACAGGGGGCTCTGGGGCCAACGTCCTGACTTTC. V usage is TRBV5-6 and J usage is TRBJ2-6, with 11 positions matching TRBD1. The germline V gene encodes CDR1 SGHDT and CDR2 YYEEEE. After removal of 3 bases from V and 0 bases from J, the junction contained 5 bases not matched to a gene. This CDR3 region has 18 residues.

The J gene is TRBJ2-1, the V gene TRBV3-1 (or the pseudogene TRBV3-2); 12 bases are shared with TRBD2. Germline CDR1 and CDR2: LGHDT and YNNKEL (reference sequence). The CDR3 has 17 amino acids. Germline trimming cut 4 bases from V and 6 bases from J; bases unmatched to any gene: 10. CDR3 in DNA: TGTGCCAGCAGCCCCTCGCTAGCGGGAGGGGTATTCAATGAGCAGTTCTTC. Protein product: CASSPSLAGGVFNEQFF.

The V call is TRBV7-9, the J call TRBJ2-2; TRBD1 aligns across 10 bases. The CDR3 is made up of 14 amino acids. The V and J ends lost 5 bases and 7 bases, in that order; junction bases with no gene match: 4. Germline lookup yields CDR1 SEHNR and CDR2 FQNEAQ (reference sequence). CDR3 nucleotide sequence: TGTGCCAGCAGCAAGACAGGGGGCTTCGGGGAGCTGTTTTTT. Amino acid sequence: CASSKTGGFGELFF.

The chain combines TRBV4-1 with TRBJ1-4, with 10 bases lining up with TRBD1. J was trimmed by 7 bases and V by 2 bases; bases with no gene match: 13. The germline CDR1 and CDR2 sequences are MGHRA and YSYEKL. The CDR3 has 18 residues. The CDR3, as DNA: TGCGCCAGCAGCCAATTTCGAAGTGGAGGGACAGGGGTTGAAAAACTGTTTTTT. As protein: CASSQFRSGGTGVEKLFF.

CDR3 in amino acids: CASSVGGANYGYTF. In nucleotides, the CDR3 is TGTGCCAGCAGCGTAGGGGGAGCTAACTATGGCTACACCTTC. The chain recombines TRBV27 with TRBJ1-2; a possible D gene is TRBD1 (6 bases). This CDR3 is 14 amino acids long. Germline values: CDR1 MNHEY, CDR2 SMNVEV (reference sequence). V lost 6 bases to trimming and J lost 0 bases, with 11 bases between them.

This sequence joins TRBV7-9 and TRBJ2-1; 10 nucleotides line up with TRBD2. Germline V lookup: CDR1 SEHNR, CDR2 FQNEAQ (reference sequence). The CDR3 contains 15 residues. Trimming removed 0 bases from V and 10 bases from J; junction bases left unmatched: 6. The CDR3 reads CASSLAASGGLEQFF. The CDR3 DNA reads as TGTGCCAGCAGCTTAGCGGCTAGCGGGGGTCTGGAGCAGTTCTTC.

V is TRBV10-1 and J is TRBJ2-5; D is possibly TRBD1 (5 bases). The germline CDR1 and CDR2 sequences are WNHNN and SYGVQD (reference sequence). V was shortened by 0 bases and J by 9 bases, with 14 bases between the two germline ends. The length of the CDR3 is 14 residues. CDR3 sequence reads: CASSESPGLGSQYF. DNA of the CDR3: TGCGCCAGCAGTGAGTCTCCAGGGCTGGGGTCCCAGTACTTC.

This clone appeared a few times. The J gene is TRBJ1-5, the V gene TRBV12-5; D ambiguous. CDR1 LGHNT and CDR2 FRNRAP come from the germline V gene. The germline V and J ends were trimmed by 0 bases and 2 bases, with 17 bases remaining between them. The CDR3 runs to 18 residues. The CDR3 reads CASGLVIGPTRGNQPQHF. CDR3 DNA sequence: TGTGCTAGTGGTTTGGTAATCGGCCCGACCCGGGGCAATCAGCCCCAGCATTTT. Using reference TRBV12-5 and TRBJ1-5 for the parts outside the CDR3, the full variable domain is DARVTQTPRHKVTEMGQEVTMRCQPILGHNTVFWYRQTMMQGLELLAYFRNRAPLDDSGMPKDRFSAEMPDATLATLKIQPSEPRDSAVYFCASGLVIGPTRGNQPQHFGDGTRLSIL.

The chain uses TRBV7-2 and TRBJ2-1; 11 positions agree with TRBD2. With V trimmed by 4 bases and J by 5 bases, 7 bases remained unmatched. The germline V gene has CDR1 SGHTA and CDR2 FQGNSA. CDR3 size: 16 residues. This chain's CDR3 is CASSSTTSGANNEQFF. CDR3 sequence (DNA): TGTGCCAGCAGCTCGACGACTAGCGGGGCCAACAATGAGCAGTTCTTC. The whole variable domain, filled in from reference TRBV7-2 and TRBJ2-1, reads GAGVSQSPSNKVTEKGKDVELRCDPISGHTALYWYRQSLGQGLEFLIYFQGNSAPDKSGLPSDRFSAERTGGSVSTLTIQRTQQEDSAVYLCASSSTTSGANNEQFFGPGTRLTVL.

The chain has TRBV30 and TRBJ2-3; the match to TRBD2 covers 11 bases. The CDR3 is made up of 15 amino acids. Germline values: CDR1 GTSNPN, CDR2 SVGIG (reference sequence). The ends lost 7 bases at V and 1 base at J; junction bases unmatched: 7. CDR3 sequence (DNA): TGTGCCTCCCCCCAACTAGCGGGGGGCACAGATACGCAGTATTTT. It is translated as CASPQLAGGTDTQYF.

J is TRBJ2-1 and V is TRBV7-9; 12 nucleotides agree with TRBD2. From germline, CDR1 is SEHNR and CDR2 FQNEAQ (reference sequence). The CDR3 totals 17 residues. V dropped 2 bases and J dropped 5; count of bases not matched to a gene: 7. CDR3: CASSLTSGRTFDNEQFF. The CDR3 nucleotides are TGTGCCAGCAGCTTAACTAGCGGGAGGACCTTCGACAATGAGCAGTTCTTC.

V and J are TRBV28 and TRBJ1-5, with D maybe TRBD1 (6 bases). The CDR3 runs to 16 residues. Germline values: CDR1 MDHEN, CDR2 SYDVKM. Deletions cut 5 bases from V and 0 bases from J, with 14 bases between. Here the CDR3 reads CASSPWTAFSNQPQHF. DNA for the CDR3: TGTGCCAGCAGTCCCTGGACAGCTTTTAGCAATCAGCCCCAGCATTTT.

V gene TRBV5-6 combines with J gene TRBJ2-2; 8 bases are a match to TRBD1. V lost 4 bases, J lost 6 bases, and 5 bases stayed unmatched. The germline CDR1 and CDR2 sequences are SGHDT and YYEEEE. This CDR3 spans 14 amino acids. CDR3 sequence: CASSTDRGAGELFF. CDR3 coding DNA: TGTGCCAGCAGCACCGACAGGGGAGCCGGGGAGCTGTTTTTT.

V is TRBV28 and J is TRBJ1-6; D is ambiguous. Deletions cut 5 bases from V and 9 bases from J, with 8 bases between. The CDR3 totals 12 residues. Per the germline V gene, CDR1 is MDHEN and CDR2 is SYDVKM. CDR3 nucleotides: TGTGCCAGCAGTGAGCCCGGTTCACCCCTCCACTTT. Translation: CASSEPGSPLHF.

This chain connects TRBV5-5 to TRBJ1-1; the D gene is possibly TRBD1 (5 bases). The CDR3 sequence is 16 residues long. Per the germline V gene, CDR1 is SGHKS and CDR2 is YYEKEE (reference sequence). Trimming stripped 3 bases from V and 2 bases from J, with 17 bases between. DNA for the CDR3: TGTGCCAGCAGCTACAGACCGGACATCCGAAACACTGAAGCTTTCTTT. It is translated as CASSYRPDIRNTEAFF.